This T cell receptor beta chain comes out of a study of blood T cell repertoires in COVID-19. Turning to the study itself: Sample material is recorded as cDNA or gDNA derived from T cells, B-cell-depleted T cells, or PBMCs.

This CDR3 contains 16 residues. Germline assignment: CDR1 SEHNR and CDR2 FQNEAQ (reference sequence). After removal of 5 bases from V and 1 base from J, the junction contained 9 bases not matched to a gene. Per the original data handling: Reference gene primer amplification gave estimated nucleated cell counts. Using immunoSEQ multiplex PCR, the repertoire was profiled, and TCRdb retains in-frame clones only, with some absent. Clone size and the V and J calls come from that table; the DNA yielded D and trimming. The repertoire holds roughly 230,000 clones, 85% seen once, with approximately 5% in the top ten. This clone came up a few times.

The rearrangement uses TRBV7-9 and TRBJ2-5; 8 bases align to TRBD1. Sequencing used peripheral blood. The receptor comes from a man in his fifties with COVID-19, enrolled during active disease. This CDR3 is CASSSLTGAGQETQYF. The CDR3 DNA reads TGTGCCAGCAGCAGCCTGACAGGGGCTGGCCAAGAGACCCAGTACTTC.